This entry is about one T cell receptor (beta chain). Its target is unknown. One end of the junction varies from germline; a read error may be responsible. This specimen comes from a study of blood T cells in healthy people across ages. Study conclusions and caveats: Investigators viewed diversity estimates from one million T cells as underestimates, the study reported. The study found TCR beta diversity correlated strongly with naive T cell percentage.

This CDR3 region has 12 residues. Germline V gene lookup returns CDR1 GTSNPN and CDR2 SVGIG (reference sequence). For the second PCR, which ran for 7 to 11 cycles, a sample-barcoded 5' primer and a J-beta primer mix were used. Each CDR3 protein is one row after TCRdb ran MiXCR on the 5' RACE reads. The table lists hundreds of thousands of distinct CDR3 sequences, roughly 26% of them singletons. A further study also used this sample, focusing on T cells of mothers and their children. From that report: Thymic selection shapes TCR recombination output similarly in related and unrelated pairs. Overlap measured in related mother-child pairs was slightly, non-significantly higher than in unrelated pairs.

Sequencing used blood. The clonotype originates from a boy younger than 18 in good health. J is TRBJ2-2 and V is TRBV30; D is ambiguous. The CDR3, as DNA: TGTGTCTGGAGCCTAGGTATCGGGGAGCTGTTTTTT. This encodes CVWSLGIGELFF.